The source of this T cell receptor (beta chain) is a study of OX40 agonist ivuxolimab in advanced cancers. The CDR3 loop spans 14 amino acids. With 5 bases clipped from V and 4 bases from J, the junction kept 7 bases outside the gene matches. CDR1 and CDR2 (germline): SGHTA, FQGNSA. This clone has more than one count but fewer than ten. Profiled with immunoSEQ multiplex PCR; TCRdb holds only in-frame clones, not every one. This table holds about 21,000 clones, around 87% found once. The chain joins TRBV7-2 to TRBJ1-2, with 7 bases identical to TRBD1. This receptor was taken from an adult with an advanced solid tumor such as melanoma, head and neck, liver or kidney cancer. The starting material was CD4+ or CD8+ T cells sorted from blood, obtained in a trial of the OX40 agonist ivuxolimab. The CDR3 here is CASSPGQQLYGYTF. For the CDR3, the DNA is TGTGCCAGCAGCCCGGGACAGCAGCTCTATGGCTACACCTTC.